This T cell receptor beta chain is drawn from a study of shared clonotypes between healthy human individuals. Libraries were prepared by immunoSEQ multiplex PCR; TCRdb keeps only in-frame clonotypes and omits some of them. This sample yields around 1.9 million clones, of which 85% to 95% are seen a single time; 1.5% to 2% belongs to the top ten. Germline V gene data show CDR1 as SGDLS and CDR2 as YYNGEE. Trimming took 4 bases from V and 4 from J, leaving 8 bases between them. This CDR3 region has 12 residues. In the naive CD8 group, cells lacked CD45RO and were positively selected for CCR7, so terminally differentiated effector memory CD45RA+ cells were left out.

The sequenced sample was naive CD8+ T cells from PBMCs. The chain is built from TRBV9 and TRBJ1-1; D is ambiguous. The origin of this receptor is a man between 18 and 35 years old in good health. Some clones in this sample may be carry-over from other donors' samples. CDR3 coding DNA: TGTGCCAGCAGCACCCCCGGCACTGAAGCTTTCTTT. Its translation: CASSTPGTEAFF.